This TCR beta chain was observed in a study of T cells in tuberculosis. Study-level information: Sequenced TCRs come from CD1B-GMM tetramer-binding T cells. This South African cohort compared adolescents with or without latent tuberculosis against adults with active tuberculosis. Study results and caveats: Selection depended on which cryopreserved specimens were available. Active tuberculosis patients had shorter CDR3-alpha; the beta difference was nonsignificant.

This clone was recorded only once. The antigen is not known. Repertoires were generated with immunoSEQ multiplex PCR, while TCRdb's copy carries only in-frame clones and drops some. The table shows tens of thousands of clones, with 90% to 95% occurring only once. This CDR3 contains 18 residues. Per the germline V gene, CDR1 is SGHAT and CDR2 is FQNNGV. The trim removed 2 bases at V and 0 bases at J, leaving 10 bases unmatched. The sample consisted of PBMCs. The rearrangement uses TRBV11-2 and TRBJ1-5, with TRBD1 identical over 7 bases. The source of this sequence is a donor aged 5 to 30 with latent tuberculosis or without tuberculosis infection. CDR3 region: CASSLLPGGKNSNQPQHF. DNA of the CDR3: TGTGCCAGCAGCTTACTACCAGGGGGGAAAAATAGCAATCAGCCCCAGCATTTT.